A single sample is the source of the 26 T cell receptor beta chains below, sequenced in a study of T cells in Graves' hyperthyroidism and ophthalmopathy. Amplified regions were TCR beta CDR3 sequences from RNA transcripts. Primed by the HTBI set, a first-round RT-PCR was run on the TCR CDR3. TCRdb recomputed calls from the multiplex PCR reads with MiXCR, one row per CDR3 protein. The data hold about 740,000 distinct CDR3 sequences, with 12% to 15% observed a single time. The sequencing sample was made of blood. Every receptor here comes from a woman aged 18-35 years with Graves' hyperthyroidism.

The V call is TRBV12-3 or TRBV12-4, the J call TRBJ1-5, with D perhaps TRBD1 (5 bases). The CDR3 contains 13 residues. Trimming pared 3 bases from V and 8 bases from J, leaving 11 bases between. CDR3 loop: CASSFAGQEPQHF. The CDR3 DNA reads as TGTGCCAGCAGTTTTGCAGGGCAGGAGCCCCAGCATTTT.

The CDR3 DNA follows: TGTGCCAGCAGTGAAACCGTAGCGGGAATTAGGACAGATACGCAGTATTTT. This codes for CASSETVAGIRTDTQYF. The chain couples TRBV2 to TRBJ2-3, with 8 bases identical to TRBD2. J was trimmed by 3 bases and V by 2 bases; bases with no gene match: 10. The CDR3 loop spans 17 amino acids. Germline V CDR1 and CDR2: SNHLY, FYNNEI.

This clonotype occurred a few times. The chain links TRBV24-1 to TRBJ2-1; TRBD1 might be the D (6 bases). This CDR3 is built from 15 residues. Trimming stripped 3 bases from V and 6 bases from J, with 14 bases between. The germline V gene encodes CDR1 KGHDR and CDR2 SFDVKD. CDR3 loop: CATSDPRVGANEQFF. DNA for the CDR3: TGTGCCACCAGTGATCCTCGCGTGGGGGCCAATGAGCAGTTCTTC.

This clonotype was observed at least ten times. V and J are TRBV7-8 and TRBJ2-7, with 9 bases lining up with TRBD1. Looked up from germline, CDR1 is SGHVS and CDR2 is FQNEAQ. This CDR3 is 14 amino acids long. V lost 5 bases and J lost 4; bases outside the gene matches: 6. The CDR3 sequence: CASSLDRGDYEQYF. CDR3 nucleotides: TGTGCCAGCAGCCTAGACAGGGGGGATTACGAGCAGTACTTC.

This clonotype turned up a few times. The J gene is TRBJ2-2, the V gene TRBV29-1; a possible D gene is TRBD2 (5 bases). The CDR3 runs 15 residues. CDR1 and CDR2 (germline): SQVTM, ANQGSEA. V was shortened by 5 bases and J by 1 base, with 14 bases between the two germline ends. The CDR3 DNA is TGCAGCGTTTTTGATCCCAGCGGGAACACCGGGGAGCTGTTTTTT. Translation gives CSVFDPSGNTGELFF.

This clonotype has ten or more counts. The chain has TRBV2 and TRBJ2-1; 10 nucleotides line up with TRBD2. Trimming cost V 8 bases and J 2 bases; bases outside gene matches: 6. CDR3 length equals 15 residues. Germline-derived CDR1 and CDR2 are SNHLY and FYNNEI. The CDR3 bases are TGTGCCAGCGGGGTGAGCGGGAGGGCCTACAATGAGCAGTTCTTC. Amino acid sequence: CASGVSGRAYNEQFF. The full variable domain, rest sourced from reference TRBV2 and TRBJ2-1, is EPEVTQTPSHQVTQMGQEVILRCVPISNHLYFYWYRQILGQKVEFLVSFYNNEISEKSEIFDDQFSVERPDGSNFTLKIRSTKLEDSAMYFCASGVSGRAYNEQFFGPGTRLTVL.

This clonotype was found many times. CDR3 loop: CASRAPGGGQPQHF. In nucleotides, the CDR3 is TGTGCCAGCAGGGCACCAGGGGGCGGTCAGCCCCAGCATTTT. This chain links TRBV2 with TRBJ1-5, with 8 bases lining up with TRBD1. In germline, CDR1 is SNHLY, CDR2 FYNNEI. This CDR3 is 14 amino acids long. With V trimmed by 6 bases and J by 6 bases, 7 bases remained unmatched.

In this sample, this clonotype turned up a few times. The V call is TRBV10-3, the J call TRBJ1-3; D uncertain. Germline CDR1 reads ENHRY; CDR2 reads SYGVKD. There are 11 residues in the CDR3. The V end was cut by 4 bases, the J end by 4 bases, with 2 bases between. CDR3 amino acids: CAISAGNTIYF. CDR3 DNA sequence: TGTGCCATCAGTGCCGGAAACACCATATATTTT.

This clonotype was observed many times. The CDR3 DNA follows: TGTGCCAGCAGTGAATGGGACAGGGTGACTACTGAAGCTTTCTTT. Translated: CASSEWDRVTTEAFF. This chain links TRBV2 with TRBJ1-1, with 9 bases that match TRBD1. The germline CDR1 and CDR2 sequences are SNHLY and FYNNEI. The CDR3 consists of 15 residues. V lost 2 bases and J lost 5; bases outside the gene matches: 6. Complete variable domain (other parts from reference TRBV2 and TRBJ1-1): EPEVTQTPSHQVTQMGQEVILRCVPISNHLYFYWYRQILGQKVEFLVSFYNNEISEKSEIFDDQFSVERPDGSNFTLKIRSTKLEDSAMYFCASSEWDRVTTEAFFGQGTRLTVV.

The sample holds many counts of this clonotype. The chain employs TRBV11-2 and TRBJ2-3; D not certain. V shed 1 base and J shed 6 bases, with 8 bases lying between them. Germline V gives CDR1 SGHAT, CDR2 FQNNGV. CDR3 length: 13 residues. The CDR3 loop reads CASSLGPADTQYF. In nucleotides, the CDR3 is TGTGCCAGCAGCTTAGGCCCGGCGGATACGCAGTATTTT.

This clonotype was observed many times. J is TRBJ2-1 and V is TRBV2; TRBD2 aligns across 10 bases. Trimming removed 8 bases from V and 3 bases from J; junction bases left unmatched: 10. The germline gives CDR1 SNHLY, CDR2 FYNNEI. There are 16 residues in the CDR3. The CDR3 sequence is CASVAEAGGFYNEQFF. The DNA of the CDR3 is TGTGCCAGCGTTGCTGAAGCGGGAGGGTTCTACAATGAGCAGTTCTTC.

The sample holds a few counts of this clonotype. The chain is built from TRBV18 and TRBJ1-5, with D perhaps TRBD1 (5 bases). The length of the CDR3 is 12 residues. Germline-derived CDR1 and CDR2 are KGHSH and LQKENI. Trimming took 8 bases from V and 9 from J, leaving 14 bases between them. CDR3 amino acids: CASATPGGPQHF. The CDR3 nucleotides read TGTGCCAGCGCGACTCCCGGGGGGCCCCAGCATTTT.

The chain recombines TRBV4-3 with TRBJ2-2, with TRBD1 matching 11 bases. The CDR3 consists of 16 residues. Trimming cost V 3 bases and J 6 bases; bases outside gene matches: 6. Germline values: CDR1 LGHNA, CDR2 YSLEER. The DNA for the CDR3 is TGCGCCAGCAGCCAGAGGGGACAGGGGGGATCCGGGGAGCTGTTTTTT. This gives the protein CASSQRGQGGSGELFF.

V usage is TRBV29-1 and J usage is TRBJ2-5, with 8 bases identical to TRBD1. This CDR3 region has 13 residues. V trimming: 4 bases; J trimming: 7 bases; junction bases outside the gene matches: 8. Germline V gives CDR1 SQVTM, CDR2 ANQGSEA. CDR3: CSVAGGKWGTQYF. DNA for the CDR3: TGCAGCGTTGCAGGGGGCAAATGGGGGACCCAGTACTTC.

This clonotype was seen a handful of times. V and J are TRBV11-2 and TRBJ2-3, with 8 bases identical to TRBD2. The trim removed 5 bases at V and 5 bases at J, leaving 6 bases unmatched. CDR3 length: 14 residues. Germline V lookup: CDR1 SGHAT, CDR2 FQNNGV. The DNA for the CDR3 is TGTGCCAGCAGCCGGGGACTAGGTGGAGATACGCAGTATTTT. Protein sequence: CASSRGLGGDTQYF.

This clonotype was detected many times. The rearrangement uses TRBV11-2 and TRBJ2-4, with 9 bases lining up with TRBD2. Trimming removed 3 bases from V and 6 bases from J; junction bases left unmatched: 12. Germline V gives CDR1 SGHAT, CDR2 FQNNGV. This CDR3 has 17 amino acids. DNA of the CDR3: TGTGCCAGCAGCTTGACTAGCGGAGCCTACCAAATAAACATTCAGTACTTC. This translates into CASSLTSGAYQINIQYF. Based on the CDR3 plus reference TRBV11-2 and TRBJ2-4, the full variable domain is EAGVAQSPRYKIIEKRQSVAFWCNPISGHATLYWYQQILGQGPKLLIQFQNNGVVDDSQLPKDRFSAERLKGVDSTLKIQPAKLEDSAVYLCASSLTSGAYQINIQYFGAGTRLSVL.

This chain uses TRBV7-9 with TRBJ2-7; D perhaps matches TRBD2 (6 bases). V shed 5 bases and J shed 0 bases, with 11 bases lying between them. This CDR3 comprises 14 residues. Looked up from germline, CDR1 is SEHNR and CDR2 is FQNEAQ (reference sequence). The CDR3 DNA is TGTGCCAGCAGCGGAGGGGTGTTCTCCTACGAGCAGTACTTC. Residues: CASSGGVFSYEQYF. Looking up the rest from reference TRBV7-9 and TRBJ2-7 gives the full variable domain: DTGVSQNPRHKITKRGQNVTFRCDPISEHNRLYWYRQTLGQGPEFLTYFQNEAQLEKSRLLSDRFSAERPKGSFSTLEIQRTEQGDSAMYLCASSGGVFSYEQYFGPGTRLTVT.

This clonotype was found a few times. The rearrangement joins TRBV12-3 or TRBV12-4 to TRBJ2-2, with D tentatively TRBD1 (6 bases). The CDR3 loop spans 15 amino acids. The V and J ends lost 6 bases and 1 base respectively, with 12 bases between them. CDR3: CASRRAGVNTGELFF. In nucleotides, the CDR3 is TGTGCCAGCAGAAGGGCAGGGGTGAACACCGGGGAGCTGTTTTTT.

This clonotype showed up many times. The chain has TRBV6-2 or TRBV6-3 and TRBJ2-2; 9 nucleotides line up with TRBD2. The germline V gene encodes CDR1 MNHEY and CDR2 SVGEGT. The CDR3 extends over 15 amino acids. V shed 6 bases, J shed 1 base, and the junction held 3 bases outside the gene matches. As DNA, the CDR3 is TGTGCCAGCAGAAGGACTAGCGTGAACACCGGGGAGCTGTTTTTT. It yields the protein CASRRTSVNTGELFF.

The chain is built from TRBV14 and TRBJ2-1; D not certain. V lost 0 bases and J 6 bases, leaving 12 bases between the germline ends. Germline V gives CDR1 SGHDN, CDR2 FVKESK. The CDR3 covers 15 residues. CDR3 loop: CASSQEITGSNEQFF. The CDR3 DNA sequence: TGTGCCAGCAGCCAAGAAATTACGGGCTCCAATGAGCAGTTCTTC.

This clonotype was observed at least ten times. V is TRBV12-3 or TRBV12-4 and J is TRBJ1-1; no clear D gene. Trimming stripped 3 bases from V and 1 base from J, with 9 bases between. The CDR3 is 14 amino acids. The CDR3 region has the DNA TGTGCCAGCAGTTTCTTTTCGTCGAACACTGAAGCTTTCTTT. The encoded protein is CASSFFSSNTEAFF.

This clonotype has a count of ten or more. The CDR3 protein is CASSVDGGAYNEQFF. In DNA form, the CDR3 reads TGTGCCAGCAGTGTAGACGGGGGGGCCTACAATGAGCAGTTCTTC. This chain uses TRBV12-3 or TRBV12-4 with TRBJ2-1, with TRBD2 matching 8 bases. V shed 5 bases, J shed 2 bases, and the junction held 5 bases outside the gene matches. The CDR3 loop spans 15 amino acids.

This clonotype was counted many times. The rearrangement joins TRBV12-3 or TRBV12-4 to TRBJ2-5; D unresolved. V lost 1 base to trimming and J lost 0 bases, with 3 bases between them. This CDR3 region has 13 residues. The CDR3 bases are TGTGCCAGCAGTTTAGGGCACCAAGAGACCCAGTACTTC. Its translation is CASSLGHQETQYF.

The rearrangement uses TRBV19 and TRBJ1-1; TRBD1 aligns across 7 bases. The CDR3 runs 15 residues. V gave up 2 bases and J gave up 4 bases; unmatched junction bases: 7. Germline CDR1 is LNHDA and CDR2 is SQIVND (reference sequence). In nucleotides, the CDR3 is TGTGCCAGTAGTATAAGTAGCAGGGGGGGCACTGAAGCTTTCTTT. Its translation: CASSISSRGGTEAFF.

Worth noting for this clonotype: Since a much larger clone is just one base distant, this may be a read error. This chain joins TRBV9 and TRBJ2-3; D remains unclear. The CDR3 is 14 residues long. Germline loops: CDR1 SGDLS, CDR2 YYNGEE. Trimming removed 1 base from V and 1 base from J, with 7 bases in between. CDR3 sequence reads: CASSVKAGTDTQYF. The DNA of the CDR3 is TGTGCCAGCAGCGTAAAGGCTGGCACAGATACGCAGTATTTT.

In its sample, this clonotype was seen many times. The rearrangement uses TRBV11-2 and TRBJ2-7; 8 nucleotides line up with TRBD1. The CDR3 runs to 14 residues. Per the germline V gene, CDR1 is SGHAT and CDR2 is FQNNGV. V trimming: 8 bases; J trimming: 1 base; junction bases outside the gene matches: 7. The CDR3 is CASGQGAGSYEQYF. CDR3 in DNA: TGTGCCAGCGGCCAGGGGGCAGGGTCCTACGAGCAGTACTTC.